This T cell receptor (beta chain) was identified during a study of cytomegalovirus exposure and HLA in healthy donors. At the level of the study: Findings of an earlier analysis included around 120 million unique TCR beta sequences from some 190 million T cells.

Whole-study findings and limits: A likely sequencing artifact accounted for one observed cluster of highly shared sequence variants.

The CDR3 loop spans 16 amino acids. V was pared by 1 base and J by 2 bases, with 7 bases of the junction left unmatched. Germline CDR1 is SGHTA and CDR2 is FQGNSA. PCR primers comprised 60 Vbeta and 13 Jbeta primers. Clones were sequenced by immunoSEQ multiplex PCR, and TCRdb holds only the in-frame ones, with some missing. The sample holds 150,000 to 200,000 clones, approximately 79% seen once. This cohort consisted of healthy bone marrow donors. Points on this clone: Its specificity is unknown.

The genes are TRBV7-2 and TRBJ1-2, with TRBD1 matching over 7 bases. Sequencing was carried out using PBMCs. This receptor was taken from a woman aged 25 to 39 in good health and CMV-seropositive. The CDR3 reads CASSLGRDSQNYGYTF. In DNA form, the CDR3 reads TGTGCCAGCAGCTTAGGGCGGGACAGTCAAAACTATGGCTACACCTTC.